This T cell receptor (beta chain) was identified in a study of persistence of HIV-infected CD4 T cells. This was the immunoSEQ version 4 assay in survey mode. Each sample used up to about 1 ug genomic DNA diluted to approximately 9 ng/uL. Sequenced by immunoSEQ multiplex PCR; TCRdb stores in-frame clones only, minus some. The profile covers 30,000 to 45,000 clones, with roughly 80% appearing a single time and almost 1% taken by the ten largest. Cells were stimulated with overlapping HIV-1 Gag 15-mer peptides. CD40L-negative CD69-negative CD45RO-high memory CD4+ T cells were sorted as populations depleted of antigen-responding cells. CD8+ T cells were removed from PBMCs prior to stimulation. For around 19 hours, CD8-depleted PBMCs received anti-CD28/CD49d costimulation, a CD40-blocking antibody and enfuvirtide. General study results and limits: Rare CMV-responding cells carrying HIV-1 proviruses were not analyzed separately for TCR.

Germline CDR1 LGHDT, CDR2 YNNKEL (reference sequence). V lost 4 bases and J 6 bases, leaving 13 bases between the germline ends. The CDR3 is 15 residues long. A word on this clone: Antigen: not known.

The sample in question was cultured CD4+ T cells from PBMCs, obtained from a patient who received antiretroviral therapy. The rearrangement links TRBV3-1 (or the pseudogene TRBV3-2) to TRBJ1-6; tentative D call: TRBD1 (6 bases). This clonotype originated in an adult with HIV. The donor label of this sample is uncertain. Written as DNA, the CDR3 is TGTGCCAGCAGCCCCCGACAGGTTCTTAATTCACCCCTCCACTTT. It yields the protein CASSPRQVLNSPLHF.